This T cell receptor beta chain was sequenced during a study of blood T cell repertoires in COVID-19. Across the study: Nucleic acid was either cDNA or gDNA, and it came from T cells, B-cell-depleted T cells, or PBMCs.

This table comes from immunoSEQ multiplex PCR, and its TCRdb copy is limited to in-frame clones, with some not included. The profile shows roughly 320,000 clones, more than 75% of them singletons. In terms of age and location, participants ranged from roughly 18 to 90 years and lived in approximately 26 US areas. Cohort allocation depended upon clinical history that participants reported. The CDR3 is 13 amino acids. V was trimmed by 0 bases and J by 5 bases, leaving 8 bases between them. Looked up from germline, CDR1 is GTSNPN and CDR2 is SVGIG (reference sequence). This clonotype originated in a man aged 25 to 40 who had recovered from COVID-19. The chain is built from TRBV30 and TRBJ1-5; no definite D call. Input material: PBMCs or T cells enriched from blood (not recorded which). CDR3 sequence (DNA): TGTGCCTGGAGTGTAGCGGGTGATCAGCCCCAGCATTTT. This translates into CAWSVAGDQPQHF.